This paragraph covers one T cell receptor (beta chain) sequence. Its specificity is unknown. This CDR3 comprises 17 residues. Germline loops: CDR1 SGDLS, CDR2 YYNGEE. J gave up 11 bases and V 0 bases, and 16 bases lay outside the gene matches. This sample is drawn from a study of T cells in Graves' hyperthyroidism and ophthalmopathy. Study-level points and caveats: Researchers report that a 13 V-J model separated ophthalmopathy from stable hyperthyroidism.

Amplified TCR beta CDR3 regions came from RNA transcripts. Carried out on the TCR CDR3, a first-round RT-PCR used the HTBI primer set. TCRdb itself ran the multiplex PCR reads through MiXCR, one entry per CDR3 protein. In the table there are hundreds of thousands of distinct CDR3 sequences, about 14% of which are singletons. The sequence came from a woman in her 30s with Graves' hyperthyroidism. J is TRBJ2-1 and V is TRBV9; 8 positions match TRBD2. The sequenced sample consisted of blood. The CDR3 DNA is TGTGCCAGCAGCGTAGGGGCCGGGACTAGAGTTAATCTGCAGCAGTTCTTC. Translation: CASSVGAGTRVNLQQFF. Together with reference TRBV9 and TRBJ2-1, the CDR3 gives the full variable domain: DSGVTQTPKHLITATGQRVTLRCSPRSGDLSVYWYQQSLDQGLQFLIQYYNGEERAKGNILERFSAQQFPDLHSELNLSSLELGDSALYFCASSVGAGTRVNLQQFFGPGTRLTVL.